Listed below are T cell receptor beta chains from one sample, sequenced in a study of T cell responses to AZD1222 COVID-19 vaccine. Method: immunoSEQ multiplex PCR; TCRdb's copy keeps in-frame clones and lacks some. The sample holds about 67,000 clones, 80% to 90% seen once. Sequencing was performed on peripheral blood, taken 28 days after the second AZD1222 dose. All receptors come from an adult who received the AZD1222 COVID-19 vaccine. Both conserved end residues are part of each CDR3. Each record gives: D gene, V gene, CDR3 protein. A D gene is named only where the DNA matches it firmly.

>NA|TRBV7-2
CASSSRLVGSSYNEQFF
>TRBD1|TRBV3-1/TRBV3-2
CASSPQGRDSPLHF
>NA|TRBV7-8
CASSLVAPPRETQYF
>TRBD2|TRBV28
CASSPIAGEGATYEQYF
>NA|TRBV6-1
CASSDVLGGGSYEQYF
>NA|TRBV7-2
CASSLVLAPVTDTQYF
>NA|TRBV5-1
CASSKGSQETQYF
>TRBD1|TRBV19
CASTGTGTMNTEAFF
>NA|TRBV4-1
CASSQEARAETEAFF
>NA|TRBV19
CATAAGGEKLFF
>NA|TRBV20-1
CRASSGNTIYF
>TRBD2|TRBV6-5
CASSLSLAGLYEQYF
>NA|TRBV7-9
CASSYGADTEAFF
>NA|TRBV9
CASSVAWSWTGEAFF
>NA|TRBV29-1
CSSLDRYSGYTF
>TRBD1|TRBV2
CASSLQGRGQPQHF
>NA|TRBV30
CAWSVVQDYGYTF
>NA|TRBV14
CASSQGLRNYEQYF
>TRBD2|TRBV28
CASSSSGGAYNEQFF
>NA|TRBV19
CASQDRREDQPQHF
>NA|TRBV7-2
CASSLDPGGTEAFF
>NA|TRBV6-2/TRBV6-3
CASSYESGPYEQYF
>NA|TRBV7-2
CASSLGGTLTIGYTF
>NA|TRBV11-2
CASSLVVSEAFF
>TRBD1|TRBV6-5
CASSYSWTGAYEQYF
>NA|TRBV12-3/TRBV12-4
CASRLLGAEAFF
>NA|TRBV5-1
CASSRQVETEAFF